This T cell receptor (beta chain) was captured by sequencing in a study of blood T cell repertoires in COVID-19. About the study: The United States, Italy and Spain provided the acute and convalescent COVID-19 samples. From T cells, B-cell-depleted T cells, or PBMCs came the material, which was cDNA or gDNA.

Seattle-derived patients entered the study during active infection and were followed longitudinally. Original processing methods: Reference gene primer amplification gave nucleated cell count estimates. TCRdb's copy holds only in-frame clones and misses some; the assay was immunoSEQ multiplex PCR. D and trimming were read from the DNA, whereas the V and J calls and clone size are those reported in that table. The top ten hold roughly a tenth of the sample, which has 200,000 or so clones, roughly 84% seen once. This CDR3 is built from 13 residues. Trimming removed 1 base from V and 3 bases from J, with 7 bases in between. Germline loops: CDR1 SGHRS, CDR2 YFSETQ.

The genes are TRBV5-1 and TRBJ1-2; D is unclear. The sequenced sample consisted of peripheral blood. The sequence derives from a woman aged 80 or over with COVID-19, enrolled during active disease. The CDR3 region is CASSLLTDYGYTF. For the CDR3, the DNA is TGCGCCAGCAGCTTGCTAACAGACTATGGCTACACCTTC.